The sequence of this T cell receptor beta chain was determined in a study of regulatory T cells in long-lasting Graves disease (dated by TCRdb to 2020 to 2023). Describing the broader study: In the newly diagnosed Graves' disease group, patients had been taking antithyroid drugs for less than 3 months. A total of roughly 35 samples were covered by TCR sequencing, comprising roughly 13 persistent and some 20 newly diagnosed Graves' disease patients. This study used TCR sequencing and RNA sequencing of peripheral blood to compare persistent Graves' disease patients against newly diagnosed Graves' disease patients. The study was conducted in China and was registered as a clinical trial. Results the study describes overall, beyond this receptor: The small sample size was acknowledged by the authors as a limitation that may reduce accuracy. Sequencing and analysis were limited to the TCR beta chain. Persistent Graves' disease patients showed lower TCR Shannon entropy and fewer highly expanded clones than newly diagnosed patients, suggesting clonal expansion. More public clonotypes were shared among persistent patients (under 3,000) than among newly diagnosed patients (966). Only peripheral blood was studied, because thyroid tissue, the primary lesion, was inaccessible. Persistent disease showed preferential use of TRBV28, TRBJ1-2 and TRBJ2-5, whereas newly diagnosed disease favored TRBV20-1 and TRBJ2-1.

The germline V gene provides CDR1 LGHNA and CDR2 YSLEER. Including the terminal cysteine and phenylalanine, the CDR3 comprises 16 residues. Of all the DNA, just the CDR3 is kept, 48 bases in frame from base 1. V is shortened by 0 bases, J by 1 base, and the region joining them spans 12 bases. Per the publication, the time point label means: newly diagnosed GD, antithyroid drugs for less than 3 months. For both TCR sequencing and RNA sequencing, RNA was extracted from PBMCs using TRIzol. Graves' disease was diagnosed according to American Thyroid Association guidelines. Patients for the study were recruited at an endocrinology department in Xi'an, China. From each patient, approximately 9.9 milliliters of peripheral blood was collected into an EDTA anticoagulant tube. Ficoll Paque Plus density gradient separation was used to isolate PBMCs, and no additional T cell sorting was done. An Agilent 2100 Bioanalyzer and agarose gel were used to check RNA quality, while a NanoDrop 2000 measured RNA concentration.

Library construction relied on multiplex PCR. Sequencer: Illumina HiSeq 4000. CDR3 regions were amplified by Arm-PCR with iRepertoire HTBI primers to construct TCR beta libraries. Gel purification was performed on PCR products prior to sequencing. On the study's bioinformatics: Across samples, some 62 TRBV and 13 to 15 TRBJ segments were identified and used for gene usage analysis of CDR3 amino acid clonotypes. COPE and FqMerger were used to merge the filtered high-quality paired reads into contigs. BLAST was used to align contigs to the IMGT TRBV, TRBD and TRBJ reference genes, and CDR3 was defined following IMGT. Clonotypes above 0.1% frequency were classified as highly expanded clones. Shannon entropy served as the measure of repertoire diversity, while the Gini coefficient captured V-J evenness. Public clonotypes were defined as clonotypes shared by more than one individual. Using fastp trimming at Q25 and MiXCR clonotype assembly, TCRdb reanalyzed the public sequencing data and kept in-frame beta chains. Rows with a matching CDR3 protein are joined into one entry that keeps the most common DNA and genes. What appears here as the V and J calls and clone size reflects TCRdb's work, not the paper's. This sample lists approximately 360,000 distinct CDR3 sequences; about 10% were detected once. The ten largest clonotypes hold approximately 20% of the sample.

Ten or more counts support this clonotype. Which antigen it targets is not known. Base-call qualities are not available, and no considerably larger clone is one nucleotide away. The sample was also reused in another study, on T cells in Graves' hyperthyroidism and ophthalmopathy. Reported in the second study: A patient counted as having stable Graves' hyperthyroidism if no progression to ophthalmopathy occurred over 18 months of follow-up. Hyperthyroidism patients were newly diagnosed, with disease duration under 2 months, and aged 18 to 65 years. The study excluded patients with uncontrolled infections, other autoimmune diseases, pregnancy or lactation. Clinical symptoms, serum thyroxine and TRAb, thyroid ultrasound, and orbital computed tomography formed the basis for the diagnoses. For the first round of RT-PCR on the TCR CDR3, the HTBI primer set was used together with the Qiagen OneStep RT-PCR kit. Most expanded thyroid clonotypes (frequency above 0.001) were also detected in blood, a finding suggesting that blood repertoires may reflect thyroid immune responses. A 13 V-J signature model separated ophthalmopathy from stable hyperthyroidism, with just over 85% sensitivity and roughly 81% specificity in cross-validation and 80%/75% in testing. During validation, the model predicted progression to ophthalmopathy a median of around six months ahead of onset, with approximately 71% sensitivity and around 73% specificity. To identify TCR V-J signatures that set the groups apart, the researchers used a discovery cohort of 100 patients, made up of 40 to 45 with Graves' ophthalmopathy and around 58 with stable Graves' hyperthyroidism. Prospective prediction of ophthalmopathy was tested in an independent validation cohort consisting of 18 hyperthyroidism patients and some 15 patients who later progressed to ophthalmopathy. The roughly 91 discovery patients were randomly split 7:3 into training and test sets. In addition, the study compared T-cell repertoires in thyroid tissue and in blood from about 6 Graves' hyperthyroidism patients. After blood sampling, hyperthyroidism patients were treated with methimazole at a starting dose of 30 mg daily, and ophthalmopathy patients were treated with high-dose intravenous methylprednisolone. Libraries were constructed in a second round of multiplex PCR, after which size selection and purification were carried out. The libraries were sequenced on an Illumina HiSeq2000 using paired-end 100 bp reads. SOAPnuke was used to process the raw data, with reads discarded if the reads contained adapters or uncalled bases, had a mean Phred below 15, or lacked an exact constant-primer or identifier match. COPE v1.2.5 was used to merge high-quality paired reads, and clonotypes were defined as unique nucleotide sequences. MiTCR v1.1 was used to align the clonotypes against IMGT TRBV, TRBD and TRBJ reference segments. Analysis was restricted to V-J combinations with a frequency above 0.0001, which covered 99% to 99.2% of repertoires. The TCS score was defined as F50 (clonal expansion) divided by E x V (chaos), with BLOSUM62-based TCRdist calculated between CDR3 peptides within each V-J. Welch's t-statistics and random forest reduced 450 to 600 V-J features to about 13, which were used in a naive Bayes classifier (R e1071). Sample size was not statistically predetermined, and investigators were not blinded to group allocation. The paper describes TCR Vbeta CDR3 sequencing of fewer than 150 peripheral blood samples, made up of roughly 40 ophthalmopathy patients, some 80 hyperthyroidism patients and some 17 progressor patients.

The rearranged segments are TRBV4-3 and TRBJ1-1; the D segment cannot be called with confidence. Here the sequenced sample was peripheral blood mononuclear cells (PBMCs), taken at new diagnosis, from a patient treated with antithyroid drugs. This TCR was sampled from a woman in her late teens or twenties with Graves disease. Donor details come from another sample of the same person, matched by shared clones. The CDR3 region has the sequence CASSQDYRTPNTEAFF. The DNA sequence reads TGCGCCAGCAGCCAAGATTATCGGACCCCGAACACTGAAGCTTTCTTT.